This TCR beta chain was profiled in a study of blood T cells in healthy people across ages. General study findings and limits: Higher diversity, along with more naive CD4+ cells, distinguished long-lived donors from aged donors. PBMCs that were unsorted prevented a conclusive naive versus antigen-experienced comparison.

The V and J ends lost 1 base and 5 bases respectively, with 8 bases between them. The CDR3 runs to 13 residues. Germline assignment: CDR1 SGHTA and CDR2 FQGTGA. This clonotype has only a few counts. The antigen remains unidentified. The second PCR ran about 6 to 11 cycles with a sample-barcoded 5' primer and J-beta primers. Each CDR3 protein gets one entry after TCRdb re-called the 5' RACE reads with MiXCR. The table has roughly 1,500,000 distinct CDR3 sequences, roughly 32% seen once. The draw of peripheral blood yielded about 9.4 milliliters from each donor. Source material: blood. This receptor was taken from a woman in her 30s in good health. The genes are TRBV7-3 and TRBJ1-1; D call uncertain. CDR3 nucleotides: TGTGCCAGCAGCTTAAACGATAGAACTGAAGCTTTCTTT. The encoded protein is CASSLNDRTEAFF.